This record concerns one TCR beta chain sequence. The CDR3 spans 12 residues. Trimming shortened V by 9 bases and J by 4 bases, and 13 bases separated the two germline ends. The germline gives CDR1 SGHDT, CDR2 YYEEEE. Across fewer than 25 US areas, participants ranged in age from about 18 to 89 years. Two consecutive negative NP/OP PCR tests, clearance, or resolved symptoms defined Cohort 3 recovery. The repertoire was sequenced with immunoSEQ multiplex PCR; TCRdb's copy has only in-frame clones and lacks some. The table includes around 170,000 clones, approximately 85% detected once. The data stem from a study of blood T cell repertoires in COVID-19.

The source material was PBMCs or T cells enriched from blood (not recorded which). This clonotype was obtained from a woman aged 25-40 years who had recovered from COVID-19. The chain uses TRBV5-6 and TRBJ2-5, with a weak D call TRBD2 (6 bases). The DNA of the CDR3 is TGTGCCACCTCCCGGAGGGCAGAGACCCAGTACTTC. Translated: CATSRRAETQYF.